This entry lists 20 T cell receptor beta chains sequenced from one sample in a study of glioma-infiltrating T cells after dendritic cell vaccination. TCRdb's copy holds only in-frame clones and misses some; the assay was immunoSEQ multiplex PCR. The sample carries about 82,000 clones, 83% recorded once. Time point noted: after dendritic cell vaccination, including at tumor progression/relapse. The source material was blood, sampled after dendritic cell vaccination. These receptors originate from a human donor with glioblastoma.

The chain combines TRBV5-1 with TRBJ1-6; D is possibly TRBD1 (5 bases). Trimming removed 1 base from V and 10 bases from J, with 15 bases in between. Germline loops: CDR1 SGHRS, CDR2 YFSETQ. The CDR3 consists of 15 residues. CDR3 protein: CASSLSSRENSPLHF. CDR3 coding DNA: TGCGCCAGCAGCTTGAGTAGCAGGGAAAACTCACCCCTCCACTTT. The complete variable domain, with remaining parts taken from reference TRBV5-1 and TRBJ1-6, reads KAGVTQTPRYLIKTRGQQVTLSCSPISGHRSVSWYQQTPGQGLQFLFEYFSETQRNKGNFPGRFSGRQFSNSRSEMNVSTLELGDSALYLCASSLSSRENSPLHFGNGTRLTVT.

The chain combines TRBV9 with TRBJ1-4, with 9 bases fitting TRBD1. CDR1 and CDR2 from the germline V gene are SGDLS and YYNGEE. V dropped 3 bases and J dropped 6; count of bases not matched to a gene: 6. The CDR3 consists of 15 residues. CDR3 sequence (DNA): TGTGCCAGCAGCGCCTCGACAGGGGGATATGAAAAACTGTTTTTT. Translation gives CASSASTGGYEKLFF.

The CDR3 region is CASSPQVYSDTQYF. Written as DNA, the CDR3 is TGTGCCAGTAGTCCCCAGGTCTATTCAGATACGCAGTATTTT. The chain combines TRBV19 with TRBJ2-3; D not certain. This CDR3 region has 14 residues. Per the germline V gene, CDR1 is LNHDA and CDR2 is SQIVND (reference sequence). Trimming stripped 5 bases from V and 4 bases from J, with 13 bases between.

The chain carries TRBV7-8 and TRBJ2-5; TRBD2 matches at 9 bases. Trimming removed 6 bases from V and 5 bases from J; junction bases left unmatched: 16. Germline assignment: CDR1 SGHVS and CDR2 FQNEAQ. This CDR3 region has 17 residues. The chain's CDR3 is CASSVSTSGPRWETQYF. The CDR3 DNA follows: TGTGCCAGCAGTGTTAGTACTAGCGGGCCCAGGTGGGAGACCCAGTACTTC.

The rearrangement uses TRBV7-2 and TRBJ1-4; 8 nucleotides line up with TRBD1. V dropped 5 bases and J dropped 8; count of bases not matched to a gene: 4. Germline lookup yields CDR1 SGHTA and CDR2 FQGNSA. The CDR3 runs 13 residues. CDR3 sequence (DNA): TGTGCCAGCAGCCCCCGACAGGGGGAAAAACTGTTTTTT. Amino acids: CASSPRQGEKLFF.

This sequence joins TRBV11-1 and TRBJ2-7; D may be TRBD1 (5 bases). This CDR3 has 14 residues. Trimming shortened V by 3 bases and J by 3 bases, and 12 bases separated the two germline ends. Germline CDR1 reads SGHAT; CDR2 reads FQDESV (reference sequence). The CDR3 DNA follows: TGTGCCAGCAGCTTCATAAGGGGTGACTACGAGCAGTACTTC. Translation gives CASSFIRGDYEQYF.

The rearrangement joins TRBV19 to TRBJ2-7, with D tentatively TRBD2 (6 bases). V was trimmed by 4 bases and J by 3 bases, leaving 13 bases between them. The V gene's germline CDR1 is LNHDA and CDR2 SQIVND (reference sequence). The CDR3 runs to 14 residues. CDR3 nucleotides: TGTGCCAGTAGTAGCCGGGACTCTTACTACGAGCAGTACTTC. Protein product: CASSSRDSYYEQYF.

The CDR3 sequence: CASRSQGTGELFF. CDR3 coding DNA: TGTGCCAGCAGGTCACAGGGGACCGGGGAGCTGTTTTTT. The rearrangement links TRBV6-6 to TRBJ2-2, with 7 nucleotides matching TRBD1. CDR3 length equals 13 residues. The germline gives CDR1 MNHNY, CDR2 SVGAGI (reference sequence). J lost 5 bases, V lost 6 bases, and 3 bases had no gene match.

In nucleotides, the CDR3 is TGTGCCAGCAGTTTATCACAGGGTGGGCGGTGGTATGGCTACACCTTC. Translating gives CASSLSQGGRWYGYTF. V gene TRBV27 combines with J gene TRBJ1-2; possible D gene TRBD1, 6 bases. The germline V gene encodes CDR1 MNHEY and CDR2 SMNVEV (reference sequence). The germline V and J ends were trimmed by 0 bases and 5 bases, with 16 bases remaining between them. The length of the CDR3 is 16 residues.

The genes are TRBV7-9 and TRBJ1-2; 9 positions agree with TRBD1. Germline-derived CDR1 and CDR2 are SEHNR and FQNEAQ (reference sequence). With 5 bases clipped from V and 6 bases from J, the junction kept 4 bases outside the gene matches. The CDR3 runs to 13 residues. For the CDR3, the DNA is TGTGCCAGCAGCGTGACAGGGGGACATGGCTACACCTTC. This translates into CASSVTGGHGYTF.

The DNA of the CDR3 is TGCGCCAGCAGCTTGGTTCCGGACACTGAAGCTTTCTTT. Translation gives CASSLVPDTEAFF. The chain carries TRBV5-1 and TRBJ1-1; D unresolved. Trimming removed 0 bases at V and 3 bases at J, with 6 bases between. Germline values: CDR1 SGHRS, CDR2 YFSETQ. The CDR3 covers 13 residues.

This clone occurred a few times. The rearrangement links TRBV2 to TRBJ1-4; D perhaps matches TRBD1 (6 bases). The CDR3 totals 14 residues. The V gene lost 3 bases and the J gene lost 8 bases, with 13 bases spanning the gap. CDR1 and CDR2 (germline): SNHLY, FYNNEI. Here the CDR3 reads CASSDPGAVEKLFF. In DNA, the CDR3 is TGTGCCAGCAGTGACCCAGGGGCGGTCGAAAAACTGTTTTTT.

The V call is TRBV19, the J call TRBJ2-5; D may be TRBD2 (5 bases). The DNA end is a closer match to TRBJ2-7, so the J assignment may be wrong. CDR3 size: 13 residues. Germline V lookup: CDR1 LNHDA, CDR2 SQIVND (reference sequence). The CDR3 region has the DNA TGTGCCAGTAGTATTGGCCGAGGGAGCGAGCAGTACTTC. Residues: CASSIGRGSEQYF.

The gene calls are TRBV7-3 and TRBJ1-6; D may be TRBD1 (6 bases). This CDR3 is 15 amino acids long. The germline gives CDR1 SGHTA, CDR2 FQGTGA. V lost 4 bases, J lost 1 base, and 8 bases lay in between. CDR3 in DNA: TGTGCCAGCAGCTCCACAGGGTCCTATAATTCACCCCTCCACTTT. It specifies CASSSTGSYNSPLHF. Full variable domain (outside the CDR3, taken from reference TRBV7-3 and TRBJ1-6): GAGVSQTPSNKVTEKGKYVELRCDPISGHTALYWYRQSLGQGPEFLIYFQGTGAADDSGLPNDRFFAVRPEGSVSTLKIQRTERGDSAVYLCASSSTGSYNSPLHFGNGTRLTVT.

Sample share makes this clone medium-sized. The chain joins TRBV6-9 to TRBJ2-7; 7 bases line up with TRBD1. The CDR3 runs to 14 residues. The germline V gene encodes CDR1 MNHGY and CDR2 SVAAGI. With 4 bases clipped from V and 2 bases from J, the junction kept 5 bases outside the gene matches. The CDR3 protein is CASSSLTGTYEQYF. The CDR3 nucleotides are TGTGCCAGCAGTTCCCTGACAGGGACCTACGAGCAGTACTTC.

The rearrangement links TRBV9 to TRBJ1-1; no clear D. Trimming left V 2 bases short and J 1 base short, with 9 bases between. The length of the CDR3 is 14 residues. Germline CDR1 is SGDLS and CDR2 is YYNGEE. As DNA, the CDR3 is TGTGCCAGCAGCGTGGGGAGAGCGAACACTGAAGCTTTCTTT. This encodes CASSVGRANTEAFF.

Written as DNA, the CDR3 is TGCGCCAGCAGCACGGACAGGTCAAGGTATGGCTACACCTTC. This encodes CASSTDRSRYGYTF. The rearrangement joins TRBV5-1 to TRBJ1-2; TRBD1 matches at 7 bases. The germline V gene encodes CDR1 SGHRS and CDR2 YFSETQ. Trimming took 4 bases from V and 5 from J; bases not matched to a gene: 8. The CDR3 is 14 amino acids.

The chain couples TRBV19 to TRBJ2-1, with D uncertain. Germline CDR1 reads LNHDA; CDR2 reads SQIVND (reference sequence). V was trimmed by 3 bases and J by 6 bases, leaving 6 bases between them. The length of the CDR3 is 12 residues. In DNA, the CDR3 is TGTGCCAGTAGTATCGGCGGCAATGAGCAGTTCTTC. Its protein is CASSIGGNEQFF.

This clone was found a few times. The chain employs TRBV30 and TRBJ1-3, with TRBD1 matching over 8 bases. This CDR3 is built from 15 residues. J lost 4 bases, V lost 1 base, and 6 bases had no gene match. Looked up from germline, CDR1 is GTSNPN and CDR2 is SVGIG (reference sequence). The CDR3 spells CAWSDQGARGNTIYF. Written as DNA, the CDR3 is TGTGCCTGGAGTGATCAGGGGGCACGGGGAAACACCATATATTTT.

The chain is built from TRBV5-4 and TRBJ1-2; 8 positions agree with TRBD1. Germline CDR1 is SGHNT and CDR2 is YYREEE (reference sequence). CDR3 size: 15 residues. J gave up 4 bases and V 0 bases, and 5 bases lay outside the gene matches. The CDR3 region has the DNA TGTGCCAGCAGCTTGGCAGGGGGCAATTTCTATGGCTACACCTTC. Translating gives CASSLAGGNFYGYTF.